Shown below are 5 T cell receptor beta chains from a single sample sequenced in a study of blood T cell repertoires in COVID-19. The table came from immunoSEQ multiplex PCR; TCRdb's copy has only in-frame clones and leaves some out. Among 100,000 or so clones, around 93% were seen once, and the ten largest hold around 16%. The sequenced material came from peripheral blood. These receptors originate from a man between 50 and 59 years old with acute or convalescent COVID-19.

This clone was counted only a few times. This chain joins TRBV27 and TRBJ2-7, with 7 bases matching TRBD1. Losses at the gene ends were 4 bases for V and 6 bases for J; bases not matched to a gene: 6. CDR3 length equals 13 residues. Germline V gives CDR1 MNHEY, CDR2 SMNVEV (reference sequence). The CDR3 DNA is TGTGCCAGCAGTTATAAAAGGGGGCTCGAGCAGTACTTC. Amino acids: CASSYKRGLEQYF.

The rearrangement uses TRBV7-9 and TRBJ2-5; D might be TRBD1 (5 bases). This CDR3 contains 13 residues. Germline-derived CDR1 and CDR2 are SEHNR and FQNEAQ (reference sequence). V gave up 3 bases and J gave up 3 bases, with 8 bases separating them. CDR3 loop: CASSFSGKETQYF. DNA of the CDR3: TGTGCCAGCAGCTTCTCAGGGAAAGAGACCCAGTACTTC.

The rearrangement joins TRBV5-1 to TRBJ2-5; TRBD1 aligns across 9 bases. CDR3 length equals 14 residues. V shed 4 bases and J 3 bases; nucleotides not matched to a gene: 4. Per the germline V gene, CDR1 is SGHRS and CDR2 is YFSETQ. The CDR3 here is CASSPWTGEETQYF. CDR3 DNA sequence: TGCGCCAGCAGCCCCTGGACAGGGGAAGAGACCCAGTACTTC.

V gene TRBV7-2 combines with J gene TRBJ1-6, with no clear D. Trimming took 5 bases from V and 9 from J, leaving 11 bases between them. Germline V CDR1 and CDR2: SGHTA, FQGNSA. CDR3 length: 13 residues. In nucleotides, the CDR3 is TGTGCCAGCAGCAACCGGGGTTTTTCACCCCTCCACTTT. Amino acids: CASSNRGFSPLHF.

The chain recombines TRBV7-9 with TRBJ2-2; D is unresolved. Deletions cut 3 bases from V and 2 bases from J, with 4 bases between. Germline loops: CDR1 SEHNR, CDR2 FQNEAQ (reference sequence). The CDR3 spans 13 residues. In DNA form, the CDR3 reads TGTGCCAGCAGCTTGGGCAACACCGGGGAGCTGTTTTTT. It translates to CASSLGNTGELFF.